Each of the 16 T cell receptor beta chains below was sequenced from the same sample in a study of T cell responses to AZD1222 COVID-19 vaccine. TCRdb's table, derived via immunoSEQ multiplex PCR, lists solely in-frame clones and lacks some. This repertoire shows 84,000 or so clones, around nine tenths found once; its top ten account for roughly 5.6%. The source material was peripheral blood, sampled on day 0 of MenACWY control vaccination. The receptor source for this set is an adult in good health.

CDR3 in amino acids: CASSNPTSSPLHF. The CDR3, as DNA: TGTGCCAGCAGTAATCCCACGAGTTCACCCCTCCACTTT. V is TRBV6-5 and J is TRBJ1-6, with unresolved D. V was cut by 5 bases and J by 9 bases, with 11 bases left in between. The CDR3 is made up of 13 amino acids. Germline-derived CDR1 and CDR2 are MNHEY and SVGAGI.

The chain links TRBV2 to TRBJ1-4, with D possibly TRBD1 on 5 matching bases. Trimming removed 0 bases at V and 7 bases at J, with 9 bases between. The CDR3 sequence is 14 residues long. CDR1 is SNHLY and CDR2 is FYNNEI in the germline V gene. The CDR3 DNA sequence: TGTGCCAGCAGTGAAGCAGGGGCGGGTGAAAAACTGTTTTTT. Amino acids: CASSEAGAGEKLFF.

This chain connects TRBV7-3 to TRBJ1-2; D remains ambiguous. The CDR3 is 14 residues long. Germline assignment: CDR1 SGHTA and CDR2 FQGTGA. V lost 1 base and J 4 bases, leaving 10 bases between the germline ends. The CDR3 is CASSLKAARYGYTF. The CDR3 region has the DNA TGTGCCAGCAGCTTAAAGGCAGCTCGCTATGGCTACACCTTC.

The chain carries TRBV10-1 and TRBJ2-2; the D gene is possibly TRBD2 (5 bases). The germline gives CDR1 WNHNN, CDR2 SYGVQD (reference sequence). The CDR3 consists of 15 residues. The V end was cut by 11 bases, the J end by 2 bases, with 18 bases between. The chain's CDR3 is CAPPAASRNTGELFF. The CDR3 coding sequence is TGCGCCCCCCCGGCGGCTAGCAGAAACACCGGGGAGCTGTTTTTT.

This clone was counted between two and nine times. The V and J genes are TRBV5-1 and TRBJ1-2; the D is unclear. This CDR3 has 11 amino acids. CDR1 and CDR2 (germline): SGHRS, YFSETQ. The V gene lost 10 bases and the J gene lost 5 bases, with 12 bases spanning the gap. CDR3 coding DNA: TGCGCCCGCCGTGGGTGGTATGGCTACACCTTC. Translated, it gives CARRGWYGYTF.

This rearrangement joins TRBV2 to TRBJ1-6; 7 bases fit TRBD1. Looked up from germline, CDR1 is SNHLY and CDR2 is FYNNEI. With 5 bases clipped from V and 9 bases from J, the junction kept 10 bases outside the gene matches. This CDR3 comprises 15 residues. CDR3 sequence (DNA): TGTGCCAGCAGTAGACAGGGAGGGCTGCGTTCACCCCTCCACTTT. The encoded protein is CASSRQGGLRSPLHF. Variable domain in full (rest from reference TRBV2 and TRBJ1-6): EPEVTQTPSHQVTQMGQEVILRCVPISNHLYFYWYRQILGQKVEFLVSFYNNEISEKSEIFDDQFSVERPDGSNFTLKIRSTKLEDSAMYFCASSRQGGLRSPLHFGNGTRLTVT.

The chain links TRBV9 to TRBJ2-1; the D is unclear. V was cut by 0 bases and J by 9 bases, with 13 bases left in between. CDR1 and CDR2 (germline): SGDLS, YYNGEE. This CDR3 contains 14 residues. DNA for the CDR3: TGTGCCAGCAGCGTAGCCGACGCAGTGGTTGAGCAGTTCTTC. Residues: CASSVADAVVEQFF.

This chain connects TRBV4-3 to TRBJ2-7; TRBD2 matches at 8 bases. V shed 3 bases, J shed 4 bases, and the junction held 11 bases outside the gene matches. The CDR3 covers 16 residues. Looked up from germline, CDR1 is LGHNA and CDR2 is YSLEER. DNA for the CDR3: TGCGCCAGCAGCCAGGGGCTCAGGGGCGGGGGGTACGAGCAGTACTTC. Encoded protein: CASSQGLRGGGYEQYF.

The V call is TRBV6-6, the J call TRBJ1-5; perhaps TRBD1 as D (5 bases). The germline V and J ends were trimmed by 2 bases and 5 bases, with 13 bases remaining between them. The CDR3 is made up of 15 amino acids. Per the germline V gene, CDR1 is MNHNY and CDR2 is SVGAGI (reference sequence). The CDR3: CASSYVGQLDQPQHF. CDR3 DNA: TGTGCCAGCAGTTACGTGGGGCAGCTCGATCAGCCCCAGCATTTT.

V and J are TRBV4-1 and TRBJ2-1, with D hard to call. The CDR3 totals 14 residues. V lost 0 bases to trimming and J lost 5 bases, with 8 bases between them. CDR1 and CDR2 from the germline V gene are MGHRA and YSYEKL. The CDR3: CASSQDPLNNEQFF. The CDR3 DNA is TGCGCCAGCAGCCAAGATCCCCTGAACAATGAGCAGTTCTTC.

The rearrangement joins TRBV7-2 to TRBJ2-7, with 10 bases lining up with TRBD2. The CDR3 extends over 16 amino acids. With V trimmed by 1 base and J by 6 bases, 9 bases remained unmatched. CDR1 SGHTA and CDR2 FQGNSA come from the germline V gene. The CDR3 sequence is CASSLGLLAGGSEQYF. CDR3 sequence (DNA): TGTGCCAGCAGCTTAGGTCTATTAGCGGGGGGTAGCGAGCAGTACTTC.

The chain uses TRBV7-9 and TRBJ2-5; D is perhaps TRBD1 (6 bases). CDR1 and CDR2 from the germline V gene are SEHNR and FQNEAQ (reference sequence). V was trimmed by 3 bases and J by 5 bases, leaving 16 bases between them. This CDR3 is 15 amino acids long. CDR3 residues: CASSLGTGLEETQYF. In nucleotides, the CDR3 is TGTGCCAGCAGCTTGGGTACAGGGTTAGAGGAGACCCAGTACTTC.

The V call is TRBV6-5, the J call TRBJ2-5; 12 nucleotides match TRBD2. The V gene end was trimmed by 6 bases and the J gene end by 4 bases; junction bases not matched to a gene: 3. CDR1 is MNHEY, CDR2 SVGAGI, per germline. CDR3 length equals 14 residues. The CDR3 DNA is TGTGCCAGCAGCGTACTAGCGGGAGGAGAGACCCAGTACTTC. Translating it yields CASSVLAGGETQYF.

The rearrangement joins TRBV5-1 to TRBJ1-2; the match to TRBD1 covers 10 bases. Trimming removed 4 bases from V and 4 bases from J; junction bases left unmatched: 7. The germline V gene has CDR1 SGHRS and CDR2 YFSETQ. The CDR3 extends over 15 amino acids. The CDR3 coding sequence is TGCGCCAGCAGCACCGGGGGGACAGGGGCCTATGGCTACACCTTC. Protein sequence: CASSTGGTGAYGYTF.

The chain carries TRBV2 and TRBJ2-5; perhaps TRBD2 as D (6 bases). The CDR3 runs to 16 residues. V shed 1 base and J shed 5 bases, with 17 bases lying between them. CDR1 is SNHLY and CDR2 is FYNNEI in the germline V gene. The CDR3: CASSEEAGRSVETQYF. The CDR3 DNA follows: TGTGCCAGCAGTGAAGAGGCAGGGAGGTCGGTTGAGACCCAGTACTTC.

This rearrangement joins TRBV19 to TRBJ1-4; a possible D gene is TRBD1 (6 bases). The germline V gene has CDR1 LNHDA and CDR2 SQIVND (reference sequence). Trimming removed 6 bases from V and 8 bases from J, with 22 bases in between. This CDR3 contains 16 residues. CDR3 bases: TGTGCCAGTAGCTCCGAACCCAACAGGGTAAAGGAAAAACTGTTTTTT. Protein sequence: CASSSEPNRVKEKLFF.